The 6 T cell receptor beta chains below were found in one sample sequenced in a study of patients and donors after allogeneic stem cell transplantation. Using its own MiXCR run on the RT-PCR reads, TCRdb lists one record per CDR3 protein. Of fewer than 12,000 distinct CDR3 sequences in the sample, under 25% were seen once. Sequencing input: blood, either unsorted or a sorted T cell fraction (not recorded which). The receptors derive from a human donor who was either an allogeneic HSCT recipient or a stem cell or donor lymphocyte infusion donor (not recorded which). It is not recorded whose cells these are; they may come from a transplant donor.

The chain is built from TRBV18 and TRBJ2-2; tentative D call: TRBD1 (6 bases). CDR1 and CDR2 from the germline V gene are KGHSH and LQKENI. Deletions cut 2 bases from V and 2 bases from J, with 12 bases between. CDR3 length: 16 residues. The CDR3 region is CASSPWETGNTGELFF. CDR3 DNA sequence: TGTGCCAGCTCACCATGGGAGACAGGCAACACCGGGGAGCTGTTTTTT.

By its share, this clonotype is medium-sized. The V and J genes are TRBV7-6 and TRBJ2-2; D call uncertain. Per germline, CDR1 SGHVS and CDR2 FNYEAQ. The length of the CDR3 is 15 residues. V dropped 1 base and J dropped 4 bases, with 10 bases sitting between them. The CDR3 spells CASSLGSRRTGELFF. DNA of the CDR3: TGTGCCAGCAGCTTAGGCTCTAGGCGCACCGGGGAGCTGTTTTTT.

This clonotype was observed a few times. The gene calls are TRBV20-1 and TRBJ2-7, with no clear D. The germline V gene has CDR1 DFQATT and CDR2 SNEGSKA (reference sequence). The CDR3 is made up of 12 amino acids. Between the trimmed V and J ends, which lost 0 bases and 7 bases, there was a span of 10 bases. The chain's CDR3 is CSARDPTREQYF. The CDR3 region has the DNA TGCAGTGCTAGAGATCCTACGCGGGAGCAGTACTTC.

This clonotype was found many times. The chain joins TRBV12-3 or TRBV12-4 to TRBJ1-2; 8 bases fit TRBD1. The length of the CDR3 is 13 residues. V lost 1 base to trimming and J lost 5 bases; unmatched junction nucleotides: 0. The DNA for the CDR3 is TGTGCCAGCAGTTTAGGACAGGGGTATGGCTACACCTTC. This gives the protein CASSLGQGYGYTF.

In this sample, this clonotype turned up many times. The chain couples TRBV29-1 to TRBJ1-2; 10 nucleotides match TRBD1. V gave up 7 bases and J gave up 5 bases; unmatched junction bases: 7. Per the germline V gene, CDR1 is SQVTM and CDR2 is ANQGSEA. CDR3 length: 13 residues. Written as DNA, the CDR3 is TGCAGCGCCCGACAGGGGGCGAGTTATGGCTACACCTTC. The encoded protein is CSARQGASYGYTF.

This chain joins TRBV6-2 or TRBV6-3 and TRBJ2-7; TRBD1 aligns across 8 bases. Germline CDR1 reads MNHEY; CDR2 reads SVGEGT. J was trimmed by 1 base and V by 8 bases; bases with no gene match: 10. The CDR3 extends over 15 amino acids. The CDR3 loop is CASRTGTSDSYEQYF. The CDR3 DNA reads TGTGCCAGCCGGACAGGGACCTCGGATTCCTACGAGCAGTACTTC.